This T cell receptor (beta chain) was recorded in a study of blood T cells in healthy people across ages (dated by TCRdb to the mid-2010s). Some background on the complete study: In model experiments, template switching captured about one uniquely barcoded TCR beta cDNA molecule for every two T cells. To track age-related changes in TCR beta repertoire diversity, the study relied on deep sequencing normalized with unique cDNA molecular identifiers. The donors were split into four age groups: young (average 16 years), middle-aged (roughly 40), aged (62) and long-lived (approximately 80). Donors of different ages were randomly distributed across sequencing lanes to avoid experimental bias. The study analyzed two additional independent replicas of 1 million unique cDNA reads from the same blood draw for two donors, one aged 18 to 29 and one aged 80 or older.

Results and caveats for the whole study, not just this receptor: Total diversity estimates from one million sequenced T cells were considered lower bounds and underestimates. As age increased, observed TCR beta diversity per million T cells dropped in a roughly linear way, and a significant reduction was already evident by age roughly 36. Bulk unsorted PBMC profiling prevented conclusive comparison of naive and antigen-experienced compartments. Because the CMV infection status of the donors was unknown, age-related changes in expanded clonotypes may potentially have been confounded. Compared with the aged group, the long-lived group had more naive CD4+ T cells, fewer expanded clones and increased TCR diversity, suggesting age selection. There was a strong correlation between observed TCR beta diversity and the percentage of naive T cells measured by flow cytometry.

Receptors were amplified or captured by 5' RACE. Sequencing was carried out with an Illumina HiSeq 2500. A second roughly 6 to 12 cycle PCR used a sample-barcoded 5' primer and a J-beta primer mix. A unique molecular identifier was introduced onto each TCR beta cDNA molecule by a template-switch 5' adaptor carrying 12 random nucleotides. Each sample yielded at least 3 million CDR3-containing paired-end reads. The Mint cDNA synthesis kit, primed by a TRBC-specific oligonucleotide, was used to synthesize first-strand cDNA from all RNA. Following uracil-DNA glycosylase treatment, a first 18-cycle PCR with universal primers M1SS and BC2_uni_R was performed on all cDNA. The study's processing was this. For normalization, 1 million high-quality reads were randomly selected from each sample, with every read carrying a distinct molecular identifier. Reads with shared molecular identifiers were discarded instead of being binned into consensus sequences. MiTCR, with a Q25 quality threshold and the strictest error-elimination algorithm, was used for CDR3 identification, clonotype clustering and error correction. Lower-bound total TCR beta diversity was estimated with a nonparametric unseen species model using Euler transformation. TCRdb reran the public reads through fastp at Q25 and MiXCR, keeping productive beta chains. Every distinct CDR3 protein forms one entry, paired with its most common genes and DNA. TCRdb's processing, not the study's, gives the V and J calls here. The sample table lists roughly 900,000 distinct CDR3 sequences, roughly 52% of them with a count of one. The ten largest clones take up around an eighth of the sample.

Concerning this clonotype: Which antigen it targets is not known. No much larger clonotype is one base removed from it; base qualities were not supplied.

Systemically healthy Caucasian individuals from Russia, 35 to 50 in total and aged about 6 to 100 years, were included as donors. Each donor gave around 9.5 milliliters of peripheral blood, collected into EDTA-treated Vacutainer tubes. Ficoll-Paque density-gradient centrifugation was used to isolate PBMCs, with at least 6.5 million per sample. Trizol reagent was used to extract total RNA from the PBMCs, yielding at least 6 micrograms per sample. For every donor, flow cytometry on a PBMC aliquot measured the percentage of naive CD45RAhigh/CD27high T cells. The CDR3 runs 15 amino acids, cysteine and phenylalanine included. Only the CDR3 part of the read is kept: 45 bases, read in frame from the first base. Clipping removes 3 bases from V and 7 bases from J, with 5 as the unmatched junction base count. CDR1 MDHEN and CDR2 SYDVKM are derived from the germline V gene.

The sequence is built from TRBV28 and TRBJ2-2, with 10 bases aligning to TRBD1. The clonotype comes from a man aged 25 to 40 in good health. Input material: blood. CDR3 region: CASSLRTGGIGELFF. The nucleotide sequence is TGTGCCAGCAGTTTGCGGACAGGGGGGATCGGGGAGCTGTTTTTT. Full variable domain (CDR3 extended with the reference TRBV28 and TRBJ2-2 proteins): DVKVTQSSRYLVKRTGEKVFLECVQDMDHENMFWYRQDPGLGLRLIYFSYDVKMKEKGDIPEGYSVSREKKERFSLILESASTNQTSMYLCASSLRTGGIGELFFGEGSRLTVL.